This T cell receptor beta chain came from a study of T cell changes during pregnancy in multiple sclerosis. Repertoires were generated with immunoSEQ multiplex PCR, while TCRdb's copy carries only in-frame clones and drops some. Of tens of thousands of clones listed, about 92% were seen once; the top ten hold 0.2%. With V trimmed by 6 bases and J by 7 bases, 6 bases remained unmatched. Germline values: CDR1 MNHEY, CDR2 SVGAGI. CDR3 length: 14 residues. The receptor's source is a female donor with multiple sclerosis, enrolled in a pregnancy study. The rearrangement uses TRBV6-5 and TRBJ1-2; 12 bases match TRBD1. Sequences were derived from CD4+ T cells from peripheral blood mononuclear cells, sampled in the second trimester of pregnancy. The CDR3 loop reads CASRRGQGASGYTF. CDR3 DNA sequence: TGTGCCAGCAGACGGGGACAGGGGGCCAGTGGCTACACCTTC.